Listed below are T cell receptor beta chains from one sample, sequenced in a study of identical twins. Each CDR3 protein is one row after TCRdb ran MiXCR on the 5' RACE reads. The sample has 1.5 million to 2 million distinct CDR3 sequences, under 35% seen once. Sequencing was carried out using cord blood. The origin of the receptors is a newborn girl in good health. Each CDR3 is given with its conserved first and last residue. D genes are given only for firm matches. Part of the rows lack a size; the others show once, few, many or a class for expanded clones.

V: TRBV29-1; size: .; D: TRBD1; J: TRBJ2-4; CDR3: CSVGRQGAKNIQYF; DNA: TGCAGCGTTGGCAGACAGGGGGCCAAAAACATTCAGTACTTC
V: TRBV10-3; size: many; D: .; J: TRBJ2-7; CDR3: CAIRGTTTIRGLRRMTTYEQYF; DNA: TGTGCCATCAGGGGTACTACCACGATACGGGGTTTGAGGAGAATGACCACCTACGAGCAGTACTTC
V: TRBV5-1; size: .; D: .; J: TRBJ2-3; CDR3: CASSSSVQSTDTQYF; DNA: TGCGCCAGCAGCTCTAGCGTTCAAAGCACAGATACGCAGTATTTT
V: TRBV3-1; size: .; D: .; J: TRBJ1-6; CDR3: CASSQSVNSPLHF; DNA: TGTGCCAGCAGCCAATCGGTCAATTCACCCCTCCACTTT
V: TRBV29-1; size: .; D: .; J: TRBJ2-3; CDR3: CSVGRDTSTDTQYF; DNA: TGCAGCGTTGGCCGGGACACAAGCACAGATACGCAGTATTTT
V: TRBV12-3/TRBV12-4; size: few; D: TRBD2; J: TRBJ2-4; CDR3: CASSFGSLRRGEGSNQYF; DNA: TGTGCCAGCAGTTTTGGTTCGCTTAGGCGGGGGGAGGGTTCCAATCAGTACTTC
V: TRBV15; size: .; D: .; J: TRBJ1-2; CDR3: CATSRVEAGRIYGYTF; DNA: TGTGCCACCAGCAGGGTGGAGGCAGGGAGGATCTATGGCTACACCTTC
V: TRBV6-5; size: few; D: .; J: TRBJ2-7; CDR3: CASSYDGGYYEQYF; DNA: TGTGCCAGCAGTTACGATGGGGGCTACTACGAGCAGTACTTC
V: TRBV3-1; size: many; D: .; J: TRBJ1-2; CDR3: CASSQSYGYTF; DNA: TGTGCCAGCAGCCAATCGTATGGCTACACCTTC
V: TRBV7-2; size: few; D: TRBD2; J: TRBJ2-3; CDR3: CASSFGTSGRLGTDTQYF; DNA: TGTGCCAGCAGCTTTGGGACTAGCGGGAGACTAGGCACAGATACGCAGTATTTT
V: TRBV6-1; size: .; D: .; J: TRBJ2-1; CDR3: CASSVARGAYNEQFF; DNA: TGTGCCAGCAGTGTAGCCAGGGGTGCCTACAATGAGCAGTTCTTC